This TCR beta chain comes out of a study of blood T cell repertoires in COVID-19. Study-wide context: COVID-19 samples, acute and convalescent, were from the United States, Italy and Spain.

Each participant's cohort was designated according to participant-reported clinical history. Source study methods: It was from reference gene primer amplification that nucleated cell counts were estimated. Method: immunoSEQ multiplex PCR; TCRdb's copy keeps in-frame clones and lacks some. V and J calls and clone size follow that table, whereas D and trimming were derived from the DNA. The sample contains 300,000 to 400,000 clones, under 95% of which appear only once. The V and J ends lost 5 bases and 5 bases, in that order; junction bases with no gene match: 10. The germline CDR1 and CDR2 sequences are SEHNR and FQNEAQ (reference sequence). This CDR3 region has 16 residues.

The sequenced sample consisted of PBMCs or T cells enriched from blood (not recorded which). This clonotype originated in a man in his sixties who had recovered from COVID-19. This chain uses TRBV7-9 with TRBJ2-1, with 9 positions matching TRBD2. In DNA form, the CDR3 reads TGTGCCAGCAGCCCTTTCGGGGCGGGGGGGAACAATGAGCAGTTCTTC. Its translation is CASSPFGAGGNNEQFF.